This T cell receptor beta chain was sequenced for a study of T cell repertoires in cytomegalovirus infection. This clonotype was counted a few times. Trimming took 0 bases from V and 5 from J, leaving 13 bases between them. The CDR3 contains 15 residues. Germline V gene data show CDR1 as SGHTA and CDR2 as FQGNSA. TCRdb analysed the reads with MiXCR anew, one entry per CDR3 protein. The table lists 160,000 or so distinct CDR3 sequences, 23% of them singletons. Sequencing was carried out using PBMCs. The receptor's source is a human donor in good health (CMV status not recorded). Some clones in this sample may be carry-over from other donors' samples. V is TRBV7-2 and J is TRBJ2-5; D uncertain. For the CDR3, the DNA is TGTGCCAGCAGCTTAGCCTCACTGGGTGGGGAGACCCAGTACTTC. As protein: CASSLASLGGETQYF.